The source of this T cell receptor (beta chain) is a study of T-cell reconstitution after alpha-beta-depleted transplantation in children. This clonotype has just a few counts. This CDR3 comprises 13 residues. The germline V and J ends were trimmed by 4 bases and 7 bases, with 14 bases remaining between them. Germline V gene lookup returns CDR1 SGHRS and CDR2 YFSETQ. TCRbeta library construction was performed incorporating unique molecular identifiers. TCRdb re-called the PCR reads with MiXCR, one entry per CDR3 protein. The data contain roughly 590,000 distinct CDR3 sequences, 16% of them singletons.

The sequence derives from a human donor who donated a stem cell graft to a child with acute myeloid leukemia. Sample: PBMCs from the stem cell graft donor, taken from the stem cell graft. V gene TRBV5-1 combines with J gene TRBJ2-5; maybe TRBD1 (5 bases). In DNA, the CDR3 is TGCGCCAGCAGCAGGAGAAATCAGGGGACCCAGTACTTC. Translated: CASSRRNQGTQYF.